A single sample is the source of the 25 T cell receptor beta chains below, sequenced in a study of patients and donors after allogeneic stem cell transplantation. Via MiXCR, TCRdb re-called the RT-PCR reads, giving one row per CDR3 protein. The sample lists around 90,000 distinct CDR3 sequences, roughly 43% occurring once. Sample: blood, either unsorted or a sorted T cell fraction (not recorded which). Receptors were obtained from a human donor who was either an allogeneic HSCT recipient or a stem cell or donor lymphocyte infusion donor (not recorded which). It is not recorded whose cells these are; they may come from a transplant donor.

This clonotype has only a few counts. The genes are TRBV20-1 and TRBJ1-5; D remains unclear. Germline CDR1 reads DFQATT; CDR2 reads SNEGSKA (reference sequence). V was clipped by 3 bases and J by 4 bases, with 4 bases between them. The CDR3 is made up of 11 amino acids. The DNA of the CDR3 is TGCAGTGCTAGCAGGAATCAGCCCCAGCATTTT. This encodes CSASRNQPQHF.

This clonotype was counted a few times. This chain uses TRBV7-3 with TRBJ1-3, with D maybe TRBD1 (5 bases). Per the germline V gene, CDR1 is SGHTA and CDR2 is FQGTGA. The CDR3 is 17 residues long. The germline V and J ends were trimmed by 11 bases and 0 bases, with 23 bases remaining between them. CDR3 sequence reads: CAGEEPDKCSSGNTIYF. The CDR3 DNA reads as TGTGCCGGCGAGGAGCCGGACAAGTGCTCCTCTGGAAACACCATATATTTT.

This chain connects TRBV6-6 to TRBJ1-3; tentative D call: TRBD1 (5 bases). CDR1 and CDR2 from the germline V gene are MNHNY and SVGAGI (reference sequence). Deletions cut 6 bases from V and 5 bases from J, with 14 bases between. This CDR3 contains 14 residues. The CDR3 DNA is TGTGCCAGCAGCTCCCCCGGGGCCCGAAACACCATATATTTT. It translates to CASSSPGARNTIYF.

This clonotype was found a few times. The CDR3 here is CASSRGERGYTF. The CDR3 nucleotides read TGTGCCAGCAGCCGGGGGGAGCGAGGCTACACCTTC. The gene calls are TRBV7-2 and TRBJ1-2; D may be TRBD1 (5 bases). The CDR3 is 12 residues long. Germline CDR1 reads SGHTA; CDR2 reads FQGNSA. V shed 5 bases and J shed 8 bases, with 12 bases lying between them.

The chain has TRBV5-1 and TRBJ2-1; D gene unclear. Trimming removed 2 bases at V and 5 bases at J, with 14 bases between. Germline assignment: CDR1 SGHRS and CDR2 YFSETQ. This CDR3 contains 15 residues. CDR3 DNA: TGCGCCAGCAGCTTTGGCGATGTAGTTGACAATGAGCAGTTCTTC. Translated, it gives CASSFGDVVDNEQFF.

The sample holds a few counts of this clonotype. V usage is TRBV4-3 and J usage is TRBJ1-2; TRBD1 aligns across 8 bases. Unmatched junction bases numbered 2, after V lost 2 bases and J lost 0 bases. The length of the CDR3 is 15 residues. Per germline, CDR1 LGHNA and CDR2 YSLEER. CDR3 protein: CASSQQGAPNYGYTF. The DNA of the CDR3 is TGCGCCAGCAGCCAACAGGGGGCCCCTAACTATGGCTACACCTTC.

The chain recombines TRBV5-1 with TRBJ1-6; D gene unclear. Trimming shortened V by 0 bases and J by 9 bases, and 13 bases separated the two germline ends. Germline V gene lookup returns CDR1 SGHRS and CDR2 YFSETQ. The CDR3 consists of 15 residues. In DNA, the CDR3 is TGCGCCAGCAGCTTGGACTCCCAGTGGGGTTCACCCCTCCACTTT. It is translated as CASSLDSQWGSPLHF.

This clonotype has a handful of counts. This chain uses TRBV27 with TRBJ1-6, with 7 nucleotides matching TRBD1. The CDR3 is 13 amino acids. Unmatched junction bases numbered 7, after V lost 10 bases and J lost 7 bases. Germline V gene sequence: CDR1 MNHEY, CDR2 SMNVEV (reference sequence). The chain's CDR3 is CATRDSSNSPLHF. CDR3 nucleotides: TGTGCCACCCGGGACAGCTCCAATTCACCCCTCCACTTT.

This clonotype was seen a handful of times. The rearrangement links TRBV7-9 to TRBJ2-5; no definite D call. Germline lookup yields CDR1 SEHNR and CDR2 FQNEAQ (reference sequence). There are 13 residues in the CDR3. Trimming removed 4 bases at V and 5 bases at J, with 11 bases between. The CDR3 sequence is CASSSDGWETQYF. For the CDR3, the DNA is TGTGCCAGCAGCTCGGATGGCTGGGAGACCCAGTACTTC.

The rearrangement joins TRBV12-3 or TRBV12-4 to TRBJ1-2; possibly TRBD1 for D (6 bases). The V end was cut by 4 bases, the J end by 5 bases, with 17 bases between. The CDR3 is 15 amino acids. DNA for the CDR3: TGTGCCAGCAGTTGGGGGACATCATATTTATATGGCTACACCTTC. The encoded protein is CASSWGTSYLYGYTF.

In DNA, the CDR3 is TGCAGTGCAAGGACAGGGTCCGACTATGGCTACACCTTC. Amino acids: CSARTGSDYGYTF. The chain is built from TRBV20-1 and TRBJ1-2, with TRBD1 matching 8 bases. CDR1 and CDR2 from the germline V gene are DFQATT and SNEGSKA (reference sequence). The CDR3 spans 13 residues. With V trimmed by 6 bases and J by 3 bases, 6 bases remained unmatched.

The table lists this clonotype with a few counts. This rearrangement joins TRBV28 to TRBJ1-5; maybe TRBD1 (5 bases). CDR1 and CDR2 (germline): MDHEN, SYDVKM. The CDR3 length is 15 residues. V lost 3 bases and J lost 0, with 9 bases in between. The CDR3 DNA follows: TGTGCCAGCAGTTTGGCACAGGTTAGCAATCAGCCCCAGCATTTT. It translates to CASSLAQVSNQPQHF. Variable domain in full (rest from reference TRBV28 and TRBJ1-5): DVKVTQSSRYLVKRTGEKVFLECVQDMDHENMFWYRQDPGLGLRLIYFSYDVKMKEKGDIPEGYSVSREKKERFSLILESASTNQTSMYLCASSLAQVSNQPQHFGDGTRLSIL.

The chain carries TRBV6-5 and TRBJ1-1, with no clear D. The length of the CDR3 is 14 residues. From germline, CDR1 is MNHEY and CDR2 SVGAGI. V lost 0 bases and J 3 bases, leaving 8 bases between the germline ends. CDR3 coding DNA: TGTGCCAGCAGTTACTCGGCGCAGTACACTGAAGCTTTCTTT. Its protein product is CASSYSAQYTEAFF.

This clonotype showed up just a few times. V is TRBV7-2 and J is TRBJ2-3; D could derive from TRBD1 or TRBD2 (5 bases each). Trimming pared 2 bases from V and 2 bases from J, leaving 11 bases between. Germline CDR1 reads SGHTA; CDR2 reads FQGNSA. The CDR3 extends over 15 amino acids. The CDR3 is CASSLFGGTTDTQYF. CDR3 coding DNA: TGTGCCAGCAGCTTATTTGGGGGAACCACAGATACGCAGTATTTT.

V and J are TRBV9 and TRBJ2-2; D remains ambiguous. The CDR3 loop spans 14 amino acids. The germline V and J ends were trimmed by 4 bases and 3 bases, with 10 bases remaining between them. CDR1 and CDR2 (germline): SGDLS, YYNGEE. The CDR3 region is CASSPRRDTGELFF. Here the CDR3 DNA reads TGTGCCAGCAGCCCGCGGCGTGACACCGGGGAGCTGTTTTTT. The full variable domain, its missing parts supplied by reference TRBV9 and TRBJ2-2, is DSGVTQTPKHLITATGQRVTLRCSPRSGDLSVYWYQQSLDQGLQFLIQYYNGEERAKGNILERFSAQQFPDLHSELNLSSLELGDSALYFCASSPRRDTGELFFGEGSRLTVL.

The V and J genes are TRBV5-1 and TRBJ1-1, with D possibly TRBD1 on 6 matching bases. V was cut by 4 bases and J by 4 bases, with 17 bases left in between. This CDR3 has 15 amino acids. Per the germline V gene, CDR1 is SGHRS and CDR2 is YFSETQ. The CDR3 region has the DNA TGCGCCAGCAGCCTTTGGACAGAATTGGCCACTGAAGCTTTCTTT. It specifies CASSLWTELATEAFF.

J is TRBJ2-3 and V is TRBV12-3 or TRBV12-4, with TRBD2 identical over 11 bases. Germline trimming cut 6 bases from V and 2 bases from J; bases unmatched to any gene: 1. There are 14 residues in the CDR3. The CDR3 coding sequence is TGTGCCAGCAGGGGACTAGCGGCCACAGATACGCAGTATTTT. This sequence encodes CASRGLAATDTQYF.

This clonotype was observed a handful of times. The V and J genes are TRBV9 and TRBJ1-1; 9 nucleotides match TRBD1. Germline CDR1 reads SGDLS; CDR2 reads YYNGEE. V shed 3 bases, J shed 3 bases, and the junction held 9 bases outside the gene matches. The CDR3 runs 16 residues. The CDR3 nucleotides read TGTGCCAGCAGCGATAACAGGGGGCCTTGGGACACTGAAGCTTTCTTT. Protein product: CASSDNRGPWDTEAFF.

The chain employs TRBV7-9 and TRBJ2-1; D may be TRBD2 (5 bases). V was cut by 0 bases and J by 4 bases, with 22 bases left in between. Germline-derived CDR1 and CDR2 are SEHNR and FQNEAQ (reference sequence). The length of the CDR3 is 19 residues. The CDR3 DNA follows: TGTGCCAGCAGCTTAGCGCTACGACCCGGAGGCCCCATTTACAATGAGCAGTTCTTC. It is translated as CASSLALRPGGPIYNEQFF. The whole variable domain, remainder taken from reference TRBV7-9 and TRBJ2-1, is DTGVSQNPRHKITKRGQNVTFRCDPISEHNRLYWYRQTLGQGPEFLTYFQNEAQLEKSRLLSDRFSAERPKGSFSTLEIQRTEQGDSAMYLCASSLALRPGGPIYNEQFFGPGTRLTVL.

The chain carries TRBV5-6 and TRBJ1-1; D call uncertain. Trimming removed 2 bases at V and 4 bases at J, with 15 bases between. This CDR3 spans 15 amino acids. The germline CDR1 and CDR2 sequences are SGHDT and YYEEEE. CDR3 loop: CASSFSKGGITEAFF. CDR3 DNA: TGTGCCAGCAGCTTTAGTAAAGGAGGGATCACTGAAGCTTTCTTT.

The V call is TRBV19, the J call TRBJ1-2; 7 bases fit TRBD1. V trimming: 5 bases; J trimming: 1 base; junction bases outside the gene matches: 7. CDR1 and CDR2 from the germline V gene are LNHDA and SQIVND (reference sequence). This CDR3 is built from 15 residues. The CDR3 nucleotides read TGTGCCAGTAGTCGGACGGGACAGAATAACTATGGCTACACCTTC. Protein: CASSRTGQNNYGYTF.

This clonotype was found a few times. V is TRBV27 and J is TRBJ1-1; a weak D match, TRBD1 (5 bases). Looked up from germline, CDR1 is MNHEY and CDR2 is SMNVEV (reference sequence). This CDR3 region has 14 residues. Trimming shortened V by 6 bases and J by 0 bases, and 11 bases separated the two germline ends. CDR3 nucleotides: TGTGCCAGCAGAAGGGGCTTGGTGAACACTGAAGCTTTCTTT. Translating gives CASRRGLVNTEAFF.

Only a few counts were recorded for this clonotype. This chain links TRBV12-5 with TRBJ1-1; D unclear. From germline, CDR1 is LGHNT and CDR2 FRNRAP. The germline V and J ends were trimmed by 3 bases and 6 bases, with 14 bases remaining between them. The length of the CDR3 is 14 residues. The CDR3 DNA follows: TGTGCTAGTGGTTTTGCAGGAGAGGGAGCTGAAGCTTTCTTT. Protein: CASGFAGEGAEAFF.

The chain joins TRBV9 to TRBJ2-2, with D maybe TRBD2 (5 bases). The germline V and J ends were trimmed by 0 bases and 5 bases, with 17 bases remaining between them. The CDR3 is made up of 17 amino acids. CDR1 is SGDLS, CDR2 YYNGEE, per germline. In DNA form, the CDR3 reads TGTGCCAGCAGCGTAGTTCCGGGAAGAGGGCCGACCGGGGAGCTGTTTTTT. As protein: CASSVVPGRGPTGELFF.

This clonotype showed up just a few times. V usage is TRBV5-1 and J usage is TRBJ1-1; 9 nucleotides match TRBD1. CDR3 length equals 14 residues. CDR1 and CDR2 (germline): SGHRS, YFSETQ. V was clipped by 9 bases and J by 4 bases; unmatched bases: 10. CDR3 coding DNA: TGCGCCACCGCCGACAGGGGGGGTGCCACTGAAGCTTTCTTT. It codes for CATADRGGATEAFF.